This entry lists 21 T cell receptor beta chains sequenced from one sample in a study of blood T cell repertoires in COVID-19. Profiling relied on immunoSEQ multiplex PCR, and the TCRdb table lists in-frame clones only, not all of them. The sample records about 120,000 clones, 84% being singletons. Sequenced sample: PBMCs or T cells enriched from blood (not recorded which). The source is a woman under 40 who had recovered from COVID-19.

The chain joins TRBV9 to TRBJ2-2; possible D gene TRBD1, 5 bases. V was clipped by 0 bases and J by 6 bases, with 9 bases between them. The CDR3 is made up of 14 amino acids. The germline V gene encodes CDR1 SGDLS and CDR2 YYNGEE. As DNA, the CDR3 is TGTGCCAGCAGCGTAGGCTGGGGCCCCGGGGAGCTGTTTTTT. Residues: CASSVGWGPGELFF.

The chain is built from TRBV4-1 and TRBJ2-2, with 7 bases matching TRBD2. This CDR3 contains 14 residues. The trim removed 8 bases at V and 6 bases at J, leaving 9 bases unmatched. Germline V gene sequence: CDR1 MGHRA, CDR2 YSYEKL. Here the CDR3 DNA reads TGCGCCAGCTTACGAGTGGGGGGGGCCGGGGAGCTGTTTTTT. Protein sequence: CASLRVGGAGELFF.

This chain links TRBV6-4 with TRBJ2-1, with 8 bases aligning to TRBD2. Germline assignment: CDR1 MRHNA and CDR2 SNTAGT. The V gene end was trimmed by 2 bases and the J gene end by 0 bases; junction bases not matched to a gene: 0. This CDR3 has 15 residues. The CDR3 coding sequence is TGTGCCAGCAGTGACCGGGAGGGCTCCTACAATGAGCAGTTCTTC. It specifies CASSDREGSYNEQFF.

The chain has TRBV10-2 and TRBJ1-1, with TRBD1 matching over 10 bases. Trimming at V came to 8 bases and at J to 3 bases, leaving 3 bases not matched to a gene. The CDR3 contains 13 residues. The V gene's germline CDR1 is WSHSY and CDR2 SAAADI. The CDR3 spells CASGTGVDTEAFF. DNA for the CDR3: TGCGCCAGCGGGACAGGGGTTGACACTGAAGCTTTCTTT.

J is TRBJ1-3 and V is TRBV11-2; D might be TRBD1 (5 bases). V was clipped by 4 bases and J by 1 base, with 14 bases between them. The CDR3 has 16 amino acids. Germline V CDR1 and CDR2: SGHAT, FQNNGV. DNA of the CDR3: TGTGCCAGCAGCTCCCGGGACTGGGGGTCTGGAAACACCATATATTTT. Translating gives CASSSRDWGSGNTIYF.

The chain uses TRBV4-1 and TRBJ2-2, with TRBD1 matching 10 bases. The V segment lost 3 bases and the J segment 1 base; nucleotides outside the gene matches: 5. The CDR3 loop spans 17 amino acids. CDR1 and CDR2 (germline): MGHRA, YSYEKL. This CDR3 is CASSHVRDRGNTGELFF. The CDR3, as DNA: TGCGCCAGCAGCCATGTCCGGGACAGGGGGAACACCGGGGAGCTGTTTTTT.

The rearrangement uses TRBV18 and TRBJ1-6; 7 bases line up with TRBD1. CDR1 and CDR2 (germline): KGHSH, LQKENI. J lost 6 bases, V lost 0 bases, and 2 bases had no gene match. This CDR3 is built from 15 residues. Here the CDR3 DNA reads TGTGCCAGCTCACCACCGGCAGGGGGTAATTCACCCCTCCACTTT. As protein: CASSPPAGGNSPLHF. Variable domain in full (rest from reference TRBV18 and TRBJ1-6): NAGVMQNPRHLVRRRGQEARLRCSPMKGHSHVYWYRQLPEEGLKFMVYLQKENIIDESGMPKERFSAEFPKEGPSILRIQQVVRGDSAAYFCASSPPAGGNSPLHFGNGTRLTVT.

The V call is TRBV28, the J call TRBJ1-1; no clear D. CDR1 and CDR2 from the germline V gene are MDHEN and SYDVKM. V lost 2 bases and J 4 bases, leaving 8 bases between the germline ends. The CDR3 is 13 residues long. CDR3 coding DNA: TGTGCCAGCAGTTTACGGACTCCCACTGAAGCTTTCTTT. Amino acid sequence: CASSLRTPTEAFF.

The chain carries TRBV5-4 and TRBJ1-2; D is unclear. The V end was cut by 0 bases, the J end by 3 bases, with 9 bases between. In germline, CDR1 is SGHNT, CDR2 YYREEE (reference sequence). The CDR3 extends over 14 amino acids. The CDR3 loop reads CASSLGAGYYGYTF. CDR3 in DNA: TGTGCCAGCAGCTTGGGAGCGGGTTACTATGGCTACACCTTC.

The V call is TRBV28, the J call TRBJ2-7; tentatively, D is TRBD2 (6 bases). V shed 7 bases and J shed 2 bases, with 12 bases lying between them. The CDR3 is 13 amino acids. Germline values: CDR1 MDHEN, CDR2 SYDVKM. The CDR3 reads CASTPGGAYEQYF. The CDR3 bases are TGTGCCAGCACCCCGGGCGGGGCCTACGAGCAGTACTTC.

The gene calls are TRBV18 and TRBJ2-3; 11 bases are a match to TRBD2. The CDR3 covers 17 residues. V lost 3 bases to trimming and J lost 2 bases; unmatched junction nucleotides: 7. Germline loops: CDR1 KGHSH, CDR2 LQKENI. The DNA of the CDR3 is TGTGCCAGCTCACCCTACTTACTAGCGGGAGTCACAGATACGCAGTATTTT. It is translated as CASSPYLLAGVTDTQYF.

The CDR3 loop is CASSDRRVSYNSPLHF. CDR3 sequence (DNA): TGTGCCAGCAGTGATAGGCGGGTGTCCTATAATTCACCCCTCCACTTT. The V and J genes are TRBV6-1 and TRBJ1-6; no clear D. The CDR3 has 16 residues. Germline V CDR1 and CDR2: MNHNS, SASEGT. V lost 3 bases, J lost 1 base, and 10 bases lay in between.

This clone is a singleton in its sample. V and J are TRBV27 and TRBJ2-7, with D tentatively TRBD2 (6 bases). There are 13 residues in the CDR3. Germline V gene lookup returns CDR1 MNHEY and CDR2 SMNVEV (reference sequence). Trimming left V 4 bases short and J 3 bases short, with 10 bases between. In DNA, the CDR3 is TGTGCCAGCAGTTGGAGGGGCGGCTACGAGCAGTACTTC. It translates to CASSWRGGYEQYF.

V usage is TRBV19 and J usage is TRBJ1-5; D unresolved. The CDR3 loop spans 16 amino acids. Between the trimmed V and J ends, which lost 4 bases and 4 bases, there was a span of 17 bases. Germline CDR1 LNHDA, CDR2 SQIVND (reference sequence). CDR3 DNA: TGTGCCAGTAGTACGATCCGTGGAGGCCCGAATCAGCCCCAGCATTTT. The encoded protein is CASSTIRGGPNQPQHF.

The gene calls are TRBV2 and TRBJ2-2; D is ambiguous. This CDR3 has 14 residues. Per germline, CDR1 SNHLY and CDR2 FYNNEI. With 4 bases removed from V and 4 bases from J, the gap between germline ends came to 10 bases. CDR3 nucleotides: TGTGCCAGCAGTGGTGTTGGAGTCACCGGGGAGCTGTTTTTT. Translated: CASSGVGVTGELFF.

A single count supports this clone. The chain is built from TRBV27 and TRBJ2-2; tentative D call: TRBD1 (6 bases). Trimming cost V 7 bases and J 3 bases, with 18 bases left between them. The CDR3 consists of 16 residues. The germline CDR1 and CDR2 sequences are MNHEY and SMNVEV (reference sequence). CDR3 bases: TGTGCCAGCAACAAACTCGGGGCAGGGGACACCGGGGAGCTGTTTTTT. It specifies CASNKLGAGDTGELFF.

In this sample, this clone turned up a few times. The CDR3 region is CASSPSNGPNNEQFF. In nucleotides, the CDR3 is TGTGCCAGCAGCCCCTCTAATGGGCCTAACAATGAGCAGTTCTTC. The rearrangement links TRBV7-3 to TRBJ2-1, with D hard to call. Per the germline V gene, CDR1 is SGHTA and CDR2 is FQGTGA. The V gene lost 5 bases and the J gene lost 5 bases, with 16 bases spanning the gap. The CDR3 covers 15 residues.

The chain combines TRBV19 with TRBJ2-1, with 9 bases that match TRBD2. Germline assignment: CDR1 LNHDA and CDR2 SQIVND (reference sequence). Trimming at V came to 3 bases and at J to 4 bases, leaving 7 bases not matched to a gene. This CDR3 is 16 amino acids long. The CDR3 nucleotides read TGTGCCAGTAGTATCGCTAGCGGGGACTTTTACAATGAGCAGTTCTTC. This encodes CASSIASGDFYNEQFF.

The chain joins TRBV5-1 to TRBJ2-3; TRBD2 might be the D (6 bases). CDR1 SGHRS and CDR2 YFSETQ come from the germline V gene. V lost 4 bases to trimming and J lost 0 bases, with 12 bases between them. This CDR3 spans 15 amino acids. The CDR3: CASSQSGLSTDTQYF. The CDR3, as DNA: TGCGCCAGCAGCCAGTCGGGACTTAGCACAGATACGCAGTATTTT.

This clone came up once. The sample has other DNA sequences that encode this CDR3 too. CDR3 DNA: TGTGCCAGCAGCTTATCAGGGGACAAAAACATTCAGTACTTC. It yields the protein CASSLSGDKNIQYF. This chain links TRBV7-9 with TRBJ2-4, with TRBD1 as a possible D gene (6 bases). Germline V gives CDR1 SEHNR, CDR2 FQNEAQ (reference sequence). The CDR3 covers 14 residues. Trimming stripped 2 bases from V and 3 bases from J, with 8 bases between.

The chain joins TRBV19 to TRBJ2-7, with TRBD2 matching over 14 bases. Per germline, CDR1 LNHDA and CDR2 SQIVND (reference sequence). Losses at the gene ends were 10 bases for V and 7 bases for J; bases not matched to a gene: 9. This CDR3 has 14 amino acids. CDR3: CATATSGRAWEQYF. As DNA, the CDR3 is TGTGCCACCGCGACTAGCGGGAGGGCCTGGGAGCAGTACTTC.